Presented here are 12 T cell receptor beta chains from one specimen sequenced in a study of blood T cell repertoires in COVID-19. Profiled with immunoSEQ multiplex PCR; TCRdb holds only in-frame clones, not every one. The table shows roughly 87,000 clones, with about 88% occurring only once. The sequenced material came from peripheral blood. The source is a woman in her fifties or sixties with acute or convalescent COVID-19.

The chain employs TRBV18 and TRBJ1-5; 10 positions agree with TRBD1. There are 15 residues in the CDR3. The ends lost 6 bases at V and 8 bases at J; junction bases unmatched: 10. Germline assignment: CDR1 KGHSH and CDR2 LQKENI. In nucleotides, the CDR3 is TGTGCCAGCTCCCCCGGACAGGGGGTATTGGAGCCCCAGCATTTT. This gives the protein CASSPGQGVLEPQHF.

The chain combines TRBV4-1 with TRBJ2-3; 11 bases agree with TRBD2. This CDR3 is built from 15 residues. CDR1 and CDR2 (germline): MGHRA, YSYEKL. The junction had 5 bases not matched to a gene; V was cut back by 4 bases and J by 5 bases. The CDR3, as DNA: TGCGCCAGCAGCCGTAGCGGGGGGGTCCGAGATACGCAGTATTTT. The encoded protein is CASSRSGGVRDTQYF.

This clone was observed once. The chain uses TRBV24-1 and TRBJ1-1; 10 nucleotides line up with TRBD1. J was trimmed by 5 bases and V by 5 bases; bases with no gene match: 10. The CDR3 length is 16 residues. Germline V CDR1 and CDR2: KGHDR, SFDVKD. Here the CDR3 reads CATSASGTGVKTEAFF. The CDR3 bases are TGTGCCACCAGTGCTTCCGGGACAGGGGTAAAAACTGAAGCTTTCTTT.

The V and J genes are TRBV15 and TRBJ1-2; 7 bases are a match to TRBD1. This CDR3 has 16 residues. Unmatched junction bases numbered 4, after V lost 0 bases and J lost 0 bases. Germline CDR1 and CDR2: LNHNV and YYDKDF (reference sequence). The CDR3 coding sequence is TGTGCCACCAGCAGAGATGACACAGGGGCTAACTATGGCTACACCTTC. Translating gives CATSRDDTGANYGYTF.

This CDR3 is CASMAGEHTEAFF. In DNA, the CDR3 is TGTGCCAGCATGGCGGGGGAACACACTGAAGCTTTCTTT. This sequence joins TRBV2 and TRBJ1-1; possible D gene TRBD1, 5 bases. Germline assignment: CDR1 SNHLY and CDR2 FYNNEI. Trimming removed 7 bases from V and 3 bases from J, with 12 bases in between. CDR3 length: 13 amino acids.

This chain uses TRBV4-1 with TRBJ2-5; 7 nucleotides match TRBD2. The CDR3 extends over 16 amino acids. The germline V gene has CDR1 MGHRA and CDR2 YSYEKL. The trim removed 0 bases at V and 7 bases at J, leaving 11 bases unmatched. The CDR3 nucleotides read TGCGCCAGCAGCCAAGATACAAGCGTTGGGGGGGGGACCCAGTACTTC. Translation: CASSQDTSVGGGTQYF.

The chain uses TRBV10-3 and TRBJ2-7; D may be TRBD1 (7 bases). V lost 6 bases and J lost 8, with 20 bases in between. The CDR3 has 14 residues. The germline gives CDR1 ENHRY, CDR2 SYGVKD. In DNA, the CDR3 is TGTGCCATCAGCCTCACAGGGGACTGGGAAAAGCAGTACTTC. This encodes CAISLTGDWEKQYF.

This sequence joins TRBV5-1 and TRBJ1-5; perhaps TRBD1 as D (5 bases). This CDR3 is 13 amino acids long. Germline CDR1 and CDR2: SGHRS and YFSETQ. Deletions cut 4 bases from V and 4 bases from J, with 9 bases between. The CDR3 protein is CASSRQGNQPQHF. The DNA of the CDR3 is TGCGCCAGCAGCAGGCAGGGTAATCAGCCCCAGCATTTT.

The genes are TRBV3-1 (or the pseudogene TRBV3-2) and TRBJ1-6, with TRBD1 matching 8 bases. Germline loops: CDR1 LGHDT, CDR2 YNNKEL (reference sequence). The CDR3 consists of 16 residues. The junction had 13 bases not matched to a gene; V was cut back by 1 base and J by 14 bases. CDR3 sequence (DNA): TGTGCCAGCAGCCAAGGGCAGGGGGCCGGGGGACGATCCCTCCACTTT. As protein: CASSQGQGAGGRSLHF.

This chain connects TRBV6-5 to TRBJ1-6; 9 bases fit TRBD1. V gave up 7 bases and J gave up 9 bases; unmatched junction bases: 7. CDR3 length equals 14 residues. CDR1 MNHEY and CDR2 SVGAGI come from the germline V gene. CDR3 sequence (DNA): TGTGCCAGCATTAGGGACAGGGCCGGTTCACCCCTCCACTTT. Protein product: CASIRDRAGSPLHF.

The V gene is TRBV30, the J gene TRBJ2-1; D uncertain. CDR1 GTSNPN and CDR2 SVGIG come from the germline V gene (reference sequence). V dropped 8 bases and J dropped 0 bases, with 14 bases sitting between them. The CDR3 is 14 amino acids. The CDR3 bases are TGTGCCCTCGACGTCCGGAGCTCCTACAATGAGCAGTTCTTC. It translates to CALDVRSSYNEQFF.

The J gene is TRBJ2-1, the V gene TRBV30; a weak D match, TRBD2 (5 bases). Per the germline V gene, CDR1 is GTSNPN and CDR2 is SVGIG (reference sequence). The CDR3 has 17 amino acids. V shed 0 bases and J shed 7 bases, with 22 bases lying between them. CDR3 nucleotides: TGTGCCTGGAGTGTACGTTCGGCTAGCACATCGGCAAATGAGCAGTTCTTC. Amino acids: CAWSVRSASTSANEQFF.